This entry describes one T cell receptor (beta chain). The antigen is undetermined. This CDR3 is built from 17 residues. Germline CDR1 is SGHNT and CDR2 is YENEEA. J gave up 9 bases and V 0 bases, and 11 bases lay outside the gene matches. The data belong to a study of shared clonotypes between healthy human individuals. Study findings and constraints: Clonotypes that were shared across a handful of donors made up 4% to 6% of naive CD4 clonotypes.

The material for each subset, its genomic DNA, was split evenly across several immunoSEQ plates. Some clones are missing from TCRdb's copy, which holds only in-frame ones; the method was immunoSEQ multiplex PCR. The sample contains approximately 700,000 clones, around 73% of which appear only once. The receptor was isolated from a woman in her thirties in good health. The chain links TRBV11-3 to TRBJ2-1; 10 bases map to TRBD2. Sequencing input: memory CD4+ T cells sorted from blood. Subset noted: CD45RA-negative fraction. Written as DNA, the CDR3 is TGTGCCAGCAGCTTAGAAGCAAAAAGCGGGAGGGTCGGTGAGCAGTTCTTC. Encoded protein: CASSLEAKSGRVGEQFF.